These 18 T cell receptor beta chains were sequenced from one sample in a study of T cell responses to AZD1222 COVID-19 vaccine (dated by TCRdb to the early 2020s). The receptor library was made with the immunoSEQ multiplex PCR assay. The immuneACCESS repertoire file appears here via TCRdb, limited to in-frame rearrangements. These files lack a portion of the clones; in checked studies, under half of the deficit traces to unresolved V genes, and the cause of the others is not known. The sample has 90,000 to 120,000 clones on record, 92% of them singletons. The top ten clones comprise 7.5% to 9.5% of the sample. The label giving this sample's time point can be read as: about 28 days (+/-7) after the second vaccine dose. Here the sequenced sample was peripheral blood, taken 28 days after the second AZD1222 dose. These receptor sequences come from an adult who received the AZD1222 COVID-19 vaccine.

The chain is built from TRBV20-1 and TRBJ1-1, with D maybe TRBD1 (6 bases). The length of the CDR3 is 11 residues. Germline-derived CDR1 and CDR2 are DFQATT and SNEGSKA (reference sequence). Trimming took 6 bases from V and 7 from J, leaving 12 bases between them. CDR3 region: CSASGVGEAFF. CDR3 sequence (DNA): TGCAGTGCGTCAGGGGTGGGTGAAGCTTTCTTT.

The chain links TRBV7-3 to TRBJ2-5, with no clear D. V was clipped by 8 bases and J by 4 bases, with 14 bases between them. This CDR3 spans 13 amino acids. Germline lookup yields CDR1 SGHTA and CDR2 FQGTGA. CDR3 protein: CASGETPGETQYF. As DNA, the CDR3 is TGTGCCAGCGGTGAGACACCGGGAGAGACCCAGTACTTC.

The chain couples TRBV5-6 to TRBJ2-7; 9 nucleotides agree with TRBD1. J lost 7 bases, V lost 4 bases, and 12 bases had no gene match. The CDR3 runs 15 residues. Germline V gene lookup returns CDR1 SGHDT and CDR2 YYEEEE. CDR3 sequence: CASSRTPGQGYEQYF. CDR3 sequence (DNA): TGTGCCAGCAGCCGTACTCCGGGACAGGGATATGAGCAGTACTTC.

This clone came up once. The chain has TRBV2 and TRBJ1-1; no clear D. Trimming pared 7 bases from V and 1 base from J, leaving 13 bases between. The CDR3 sequence is 14 residues long. Germline CDR1 and CDR2: SNHLY and FYNNEI. CDR3 protein: CASNRDKPNTEAFF. The DNA for the CDR3 is TGTGCCAGCAACAGAGACAAGCCGAACACTGAAGCTTTCTTT.

The V and J genes are TRBV5-1 and TRBJ2-1, with 7 bases lining up with TRBD2. V gave up 0 bases and J gave up 5 bases; unmatched junction bases: 5. From germline, CDR1 is SGHRS and CDR2 YFSETQ. This CDR3 has 15 amino acids. CDR3 residues: CASSLASTSNNEQFF. CDR3 nucleotide sequence: TGCGCCAGCAGCTTGGCTTCGACTAGCAACAATGAGCAGTTCTTC.

The chain carries TRBV30 and TRBJ2-7; D unresolved. The germline V gene has CDR1 GTSNPN and CDR2 SVGIG (reference sequence). The length of the CDR3 is 16 residues. Between the trimmed V and J ends, which lost 0 bases and 4 bases, there was a span of 19 bases. CDR3: CAWSVSRPLSLYEQYF. Here the CDR3 DNA reads TGTGCCTGGAGTGTAAGCCGCCCCCTCTCCCTTTACGAGCAGTACTTC.

The genes are TRBV5-1 and TRBJ2-7, with TRBD2 matching 8 bases. Germline CDR1 SGHRS, CDR2 YFSETQ. This CDR3 contains 17 residues. V shed 0 bases and J 4 bases; nucleotides not matched to a gene: 12. The CDR3 sequence: CASSLGIGGGPGYEQYF. Written as DNA, the CDR3 is TGCGCCAGCAGCTTGGGAATCGGCGGGGGGCCGGGGTACGAGCAGTACTTC.

The chain is built from TRBV10-2 and TRBJ2-5; D tentatively reads TRBD1 or TRBD2 (6 bases each). The germline V gene has CDR1 WSHSY and CDR2 SAAADI. With 6 bases removed from V and 4 bases from J, the gap between germline ends came to 12 bases. This CDR3 has 13 amino acids. CDR3 sequence: CASREGVRETQYF. Written as DNA, the CDR3 is TGCGCCAGCAGGGAGGGGGTCAGAGAGACCCAGTACTTC.

The CDR3 protein is CASSSNYGYTF. The CDR3 nucleotides read TGTGCCAGCAGTTCTAACTATGGCTACACCTTC. The V and J genes are TRBV12-3 or TRBV12-4 and TRBJ1-2; D is uncertain. CDR3 length equals 11 residues. Trimming pared 4 bases from V and 0 bases from J, leaving 0 bases between.

The chain uses TRBV5-1 and TRBJ2-3; 7 bases fit TRBD1. Germline V gene data show CDR1 as SGHRS and CDR2 as YFSETQ. Trimming at V came to 5 bases and at J to 2 bases, leaving 5 bases not matched to a gene. This CDR3 spans 14 amino acids. CDR3 sequence reads: CASRLTGDTDTQYF. The CDR3 DNA is TGCGCCAGCAGACTCACAGGGGACACAGATACGCAGTATTTT.

The chain combines TRBV10-3 with TRBJ1-1; 8 nucleotides match TRBD1. With 3 bases clipped from V and 5 bases from J, the junction kept 8 bases outside the gene matches. Germline CDR1 and CDR2: ENHRY and SYGVKD. This CDR3 has 15 amino acids. Here the CDR3 reads CAISDATGGWTEAFF. Written as DNA, the CDR3 is TGTGCCATCAGTGATGCCACAGGGGGGTGGACTGAAGCTTTCTTT.

J is TRBJ1-1 and V is TRBV18, with 7 nucleotides matching TRBD1. The germline V gene has CDR1 KGHSH and CDR2 LQKENI. The V segment lost 8 bases and the J segment 1 base; nucleotides outside the gene matches: 4. There are 13 residues in the CDR3. Here the CDR3 DNA reads TGTGCCAGCCGGGGACAGACGAACACTGAAGCTTTCTTT. Its translation is CASRGQTNTEAFF.

The chain employs TRBV6-5 and TRBJ1-1; unclear D gene. Trimming left V 4 bases short and J 2 bases short, with 5 bases between. Germline V gene lookup returns CDR1 MNHEY and CDR2 SVGAGI. This CDR3 is 12 amino acids long. The CDR3 here is CASSLDNTEAFF. The CDR3 bases are TGTGCCAGCAGTTTAGACAACACTGAAGCTTTCTTT.

The chain recombines TRBV7-9 with TRBJ1-5; D is undetermined. The V and J ends lost 5 bases and 4 bases respectively, with 15 bases between them. The CDR3 runs 15 residues. Germline V gene lookup returns CDR1 SEHNR and CDR2 FQNEAQ (reference sequence). The CDR3 DNA reads as TGTGCCAGCAGCCTGGAGTCAAGCCCGAATCAGCCCCAGCATTTT. This sequence encodes CASSLESSPNQPQHF.

The chain has TRBV2 and TRBJ2-3; D unclear. The CDR3 covers 13 residues. Germline CDR1 and CDR2: SNHLY and FYNNEI. Trimming stripped 4 bases from V and 5 bases from J, with 10 bases between. CDR3 in DNA: TGTGCCAGCAGTGGACAAAAGGGAGATACGCAGTATTTT. It specifies CASSGQKGDTQYF.

The chain employs TRBV29-1 and TRBJ2-1; 7 positions match TRBD2. The germline V gene has CDR1 SQVTM and CDR2 ANQGSEA. Trimming removed 6 bases from V and 3 bases from J; junction bases left unmatched: 11. This CDR3 has 15 residues. The CDR3 is CSVKMSWEGYNEQFF. In nucleotides, the CDR3 is TGCAGCGTGAAAATGAGTTGGGAGGGCTACAATGAGCAGTTCTTC.

The chain has TRBV5-5 and TRBJ2-7; either TRBD1 or TRBD2 may fit D (5 bases each). V was cut by 6 bases and J by 0 bases, with 13 bases left in between. The CDR3 is made up of 14 amino acids. Per germline, CDR1 SGHKS and CDR2 YYEKEE (reference sequence). CDR3 loop: CASMLRDGSYEQYF. The CDR3 DNA reads TGTGCCAGCATGCTCCGGGACGGCTCCTACGAGCAGTACTTC.

The rearrangement joins TRBV3-1 (or the pseudogene TRBV3-2) to TRBJ2-2, with D hard to call. This CDR3 spans 14 amino acids. Per the germline V gene, CDR1 is LGHDT and CDR2 is YNNKEL (reference sequence). V lost 6 bases and J 3 bases, leaving 11 bases between the germline ends. The CDR3 region is CASRRQVDTGELFF. The CDR3 nucleotides read TGTGCCAGCAGGCGTCAGGTTGACACCGGGGAGCTGTTTTTT.